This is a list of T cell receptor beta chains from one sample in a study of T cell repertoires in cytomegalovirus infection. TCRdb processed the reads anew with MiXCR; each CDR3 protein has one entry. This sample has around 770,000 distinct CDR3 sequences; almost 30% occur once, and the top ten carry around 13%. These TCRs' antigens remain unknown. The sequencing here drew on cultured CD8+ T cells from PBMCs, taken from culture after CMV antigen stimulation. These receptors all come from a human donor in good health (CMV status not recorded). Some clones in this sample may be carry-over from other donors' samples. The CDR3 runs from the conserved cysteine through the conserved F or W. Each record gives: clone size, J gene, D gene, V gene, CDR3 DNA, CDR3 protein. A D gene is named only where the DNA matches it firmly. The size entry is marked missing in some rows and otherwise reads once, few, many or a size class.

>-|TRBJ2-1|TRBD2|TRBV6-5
TGTGCCAGCACCTCGACTAGCTCCAATTACAATGAGCAGTTCTTC
CASTSTSSNYNEQFF
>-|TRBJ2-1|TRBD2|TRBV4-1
TGCGCCAGCAGCCCTGACCCGGGACTAGCGGGGGATGGTGAGCAGTTCTTC
CASSPDPGLAGDGEQFF
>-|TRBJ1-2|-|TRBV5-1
TGCGCCAGCAGCGCGACCACAGCTAACTATGGCTACACCTTC
CASSATTANYGYTF
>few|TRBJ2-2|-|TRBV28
TGTGCCAGCAGTTTATTCAGGGGGGACACCGGGGAGCTGTTTTTT
CASSLFRGDTGELFF
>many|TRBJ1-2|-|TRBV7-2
TGTGCCAGCAGCTTAGGGCTATCCCCCTCCTATGGCTACACCTTC
CASSLGLSPSYGYTF
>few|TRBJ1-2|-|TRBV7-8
TGTGCCAGCAGCTTAGAATGGAACGAGGGAAGTGGCTACACCTTC
CASSLEWNEGSGYTF
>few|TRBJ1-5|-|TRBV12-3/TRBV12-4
TGTGCCAGCAGTTTATCGGCAGGGGTTCAGCCCCAGCATTTT
CASSLSAGVQPQHF
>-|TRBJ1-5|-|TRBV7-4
TGTGTCAGCAGCCCCCATAGCAATCAGCCCCAGCATTTT
CVSSPHSNQPQHF
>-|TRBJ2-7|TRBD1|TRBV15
TGTGCCACCAGCAGTACTGGACAGGGTGGCGACGAGCAGTACTTC
CATSSTGQGGDEQYF
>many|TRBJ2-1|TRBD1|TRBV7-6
TGTGCCAGCAGCTCACCGGGACAGTCCTACAATGAGCAGTTCTTC
CASSSPGQSYNEQFF
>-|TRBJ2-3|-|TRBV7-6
TGTGCCAGCAGCGGAAGGACAGTCGTTCCCACAGATACGCAGTATTTT
CASSGRTVVPTDTQYF
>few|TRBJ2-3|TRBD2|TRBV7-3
TGTGCCAGCAGCGCAATAGGGACTAGCGGGGGCTACGCAGATACGCAGTATTTT
CASSAIGTSGGYADTQYF